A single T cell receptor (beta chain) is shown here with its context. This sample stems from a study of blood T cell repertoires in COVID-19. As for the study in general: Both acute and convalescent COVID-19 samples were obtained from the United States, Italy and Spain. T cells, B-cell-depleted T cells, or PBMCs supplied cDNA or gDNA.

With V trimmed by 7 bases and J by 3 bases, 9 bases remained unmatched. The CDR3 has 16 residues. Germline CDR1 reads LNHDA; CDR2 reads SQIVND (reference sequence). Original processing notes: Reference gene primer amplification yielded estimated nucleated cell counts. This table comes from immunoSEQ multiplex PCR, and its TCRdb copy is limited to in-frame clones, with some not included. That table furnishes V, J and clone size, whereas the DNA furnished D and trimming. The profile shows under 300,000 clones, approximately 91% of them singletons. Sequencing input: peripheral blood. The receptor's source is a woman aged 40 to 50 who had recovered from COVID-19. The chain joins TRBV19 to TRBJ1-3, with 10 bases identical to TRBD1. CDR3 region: CASTPDRGIVGNTIYF. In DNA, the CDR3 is TGTGCCAGTACTCCGGACAGGGGGATCGTTGGAAACACCATATATTTT.